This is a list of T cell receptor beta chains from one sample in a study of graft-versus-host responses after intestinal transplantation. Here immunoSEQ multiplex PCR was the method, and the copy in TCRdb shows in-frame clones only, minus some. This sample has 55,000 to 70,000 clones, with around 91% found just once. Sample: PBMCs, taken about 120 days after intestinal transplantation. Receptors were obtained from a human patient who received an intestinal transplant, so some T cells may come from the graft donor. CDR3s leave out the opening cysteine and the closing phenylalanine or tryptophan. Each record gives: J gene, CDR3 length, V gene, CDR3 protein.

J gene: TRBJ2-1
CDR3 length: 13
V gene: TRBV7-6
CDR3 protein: ASSFPGQGADEQF

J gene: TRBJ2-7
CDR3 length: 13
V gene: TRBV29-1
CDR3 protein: SVKTGTGGFYEQY

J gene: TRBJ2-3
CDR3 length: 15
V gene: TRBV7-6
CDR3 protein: ASSLAAGGPATDTQY

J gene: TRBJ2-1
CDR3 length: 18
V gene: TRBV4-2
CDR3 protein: ASSRRAGLAGLYDNNEQF

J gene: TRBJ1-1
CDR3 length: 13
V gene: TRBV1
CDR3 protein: TSSRVEEVNTEAF

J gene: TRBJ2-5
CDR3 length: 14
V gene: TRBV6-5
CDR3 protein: ASSYILAGEAETQY

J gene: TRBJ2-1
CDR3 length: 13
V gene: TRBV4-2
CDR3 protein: ASSQGLAEANEQF

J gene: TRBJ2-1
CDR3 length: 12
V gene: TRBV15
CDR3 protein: ATSKFSGGNEQF

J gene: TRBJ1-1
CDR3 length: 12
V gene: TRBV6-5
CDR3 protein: ASSDGGANTEAF

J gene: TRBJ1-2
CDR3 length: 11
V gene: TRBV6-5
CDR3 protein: ASRPGQMSGYT

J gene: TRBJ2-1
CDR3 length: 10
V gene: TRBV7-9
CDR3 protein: ASSQGRDEQF

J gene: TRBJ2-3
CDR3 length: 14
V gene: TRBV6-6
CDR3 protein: ASSYTPGQGADTQY

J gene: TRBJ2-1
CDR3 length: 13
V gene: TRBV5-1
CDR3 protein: ASSPGQSSYNEQF

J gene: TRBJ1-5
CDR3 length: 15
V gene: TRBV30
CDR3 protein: AWSSPRGRRDYQPQH

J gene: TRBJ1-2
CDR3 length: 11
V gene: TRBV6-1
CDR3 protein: ASRPSIRYGYT

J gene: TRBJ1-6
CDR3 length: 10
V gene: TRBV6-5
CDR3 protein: ASSSTENPLH

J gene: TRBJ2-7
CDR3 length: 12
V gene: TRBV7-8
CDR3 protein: ASSARTGVDEQY

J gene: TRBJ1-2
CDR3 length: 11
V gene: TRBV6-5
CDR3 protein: ASSNAGGDGYT

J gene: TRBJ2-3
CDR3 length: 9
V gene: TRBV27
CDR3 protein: ASRGEDTQY

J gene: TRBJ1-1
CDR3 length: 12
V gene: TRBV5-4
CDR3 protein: ASSRQGLNTEAF

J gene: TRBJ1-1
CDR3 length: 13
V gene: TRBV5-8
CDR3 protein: ASSERWAVNTEAF

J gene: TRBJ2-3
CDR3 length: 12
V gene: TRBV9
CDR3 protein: ASSPDRIQDTQY

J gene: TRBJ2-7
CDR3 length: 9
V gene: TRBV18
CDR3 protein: ASSLLDEQY

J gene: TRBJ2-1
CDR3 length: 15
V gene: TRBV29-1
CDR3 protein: SVEDQDSWYSYNEQF

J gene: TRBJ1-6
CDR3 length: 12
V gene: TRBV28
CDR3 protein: ASSFFQEDSPLH

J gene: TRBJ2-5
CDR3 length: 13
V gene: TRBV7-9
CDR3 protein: ASSPFDREGETQY

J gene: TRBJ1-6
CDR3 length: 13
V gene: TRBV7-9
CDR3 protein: ASSGQDRGNSPLH

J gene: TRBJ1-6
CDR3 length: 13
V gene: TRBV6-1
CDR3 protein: ASSEARGLNSPLH

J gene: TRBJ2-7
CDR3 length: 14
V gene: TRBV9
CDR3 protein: ASSVEGGRGSYEQY

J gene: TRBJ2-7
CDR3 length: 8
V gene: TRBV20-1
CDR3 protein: SALRHEQY

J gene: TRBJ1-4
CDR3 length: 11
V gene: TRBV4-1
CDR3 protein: ASSQGLREKLF

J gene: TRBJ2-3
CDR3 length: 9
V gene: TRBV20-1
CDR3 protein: SARLGQPQY

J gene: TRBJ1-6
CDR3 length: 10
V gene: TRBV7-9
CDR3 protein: ASTIDNSPLH

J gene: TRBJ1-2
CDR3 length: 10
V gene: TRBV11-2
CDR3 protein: ASSAEFYGYT

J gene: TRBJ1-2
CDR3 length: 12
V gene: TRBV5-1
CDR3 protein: ASSFTGSRDGYT

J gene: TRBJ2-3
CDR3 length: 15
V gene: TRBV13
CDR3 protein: ASSLGLRDSSTDTQY

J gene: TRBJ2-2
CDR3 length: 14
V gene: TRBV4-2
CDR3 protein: ASSQATSGTIGELF

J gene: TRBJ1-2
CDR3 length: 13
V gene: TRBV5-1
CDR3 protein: ASSFGDREEYGYT

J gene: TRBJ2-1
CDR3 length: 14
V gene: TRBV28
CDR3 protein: ASSLGTGPYYNEQF

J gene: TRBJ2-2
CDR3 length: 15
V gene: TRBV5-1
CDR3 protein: ASSLGVGTGVTGELF

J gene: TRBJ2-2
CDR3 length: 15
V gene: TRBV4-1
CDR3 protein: ASSQEGAGRNTGELF

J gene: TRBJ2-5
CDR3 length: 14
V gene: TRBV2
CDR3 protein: ASAELRDRGRETQY

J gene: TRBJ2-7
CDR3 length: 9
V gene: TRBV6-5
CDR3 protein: ARYLYYEQY

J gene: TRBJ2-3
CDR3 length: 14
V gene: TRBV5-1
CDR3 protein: ASSLGTSTSTDTQY

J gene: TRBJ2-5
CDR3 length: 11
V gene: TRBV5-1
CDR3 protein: ASRFYAPETQY

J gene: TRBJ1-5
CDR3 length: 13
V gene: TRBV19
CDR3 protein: ASSPDRDAHQPQH

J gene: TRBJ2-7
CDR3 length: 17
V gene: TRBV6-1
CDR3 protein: ASSAPPRGLAGGTYEQY

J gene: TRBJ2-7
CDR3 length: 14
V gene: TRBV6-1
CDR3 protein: ASSEGLESRIYEQY

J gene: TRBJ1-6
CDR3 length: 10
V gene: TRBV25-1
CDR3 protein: ASGSYNSPLH

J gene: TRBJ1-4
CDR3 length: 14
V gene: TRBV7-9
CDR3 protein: ASSLDPRTLNEKLF

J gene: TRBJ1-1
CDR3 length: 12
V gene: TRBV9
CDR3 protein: ASSPDTMNTEAF

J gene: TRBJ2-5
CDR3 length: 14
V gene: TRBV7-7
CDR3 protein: ASSSIPSGGRETQY

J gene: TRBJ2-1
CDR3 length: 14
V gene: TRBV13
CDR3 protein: ASSLGQGYSYNEQF

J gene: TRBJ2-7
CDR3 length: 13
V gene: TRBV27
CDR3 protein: ASRGGLSSSYEQY

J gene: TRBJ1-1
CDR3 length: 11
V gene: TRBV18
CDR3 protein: ASSPAGAGEAF

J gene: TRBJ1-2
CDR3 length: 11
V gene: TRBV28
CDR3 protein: ASSRSLNYGYT

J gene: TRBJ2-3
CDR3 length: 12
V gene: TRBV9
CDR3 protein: ASNRGSSTDTQY